The table lists the clone carrying this TCR beta chain with many counts. One entry per CDR3 protein results from TCRdb running MiXCR on the 5' RACE reads. Of 240,000 or so distinct CDR3 sequences in the sample, 9.4% were seen once. This sample was taken from a study of T-cell memory formation after mild COVID-19. Deletions cut 7 bases from V and 1 base from J, with 16 bases between. The CDR3 runs 15 residues. CDR1 and CDR2 (germline): SGHRS, YFSETQ. Sequenced sample: PBMCs or a T cell subset sorted from them (not recorded which). The chain recombines TRBV5-1 with TRBJ2-3, with D perhaps being TRBD1 or TRBD2 (6 bases each). This sequence was found in a man younger than 30 who had mild COVID-19 (a few samples of this study predate the infection). Cell type and time point are not known. CDR3 region: CASARGLAGTDTQYF. The CDR3 DNA sequence: TGCGCCAGCGCCCGGGGGCTAGCCGGCACAGATACGCAGTATTTT.